The 2 T cell receptor beta chains presented below share a single source sample, sequenced in a study of blood T cell repertoires in COVID-19. The repertoire was sequenced with immunoSEQ multiplex PCR; TCRdb's copy has only in-frame clones and lacks some. This sample has about 130,000 clones; nearly 90% occur once, and the top ten carry approximately 1.1%. The sample consisted of peripheral blood. The receptor source for this set is a woman older than 75 with acute or convalescent COVID-19.

The chain has TRBV12-2 and TRBJ2-7; TRBD1 was called by the table and not checked on the DNA. TRBV12-2 is noted as a pseudogene. CDR3 length: 14 amino acids. This CDR3 is CASRFRDTSYEQYF. The CDR3 nucleotides are TGTGCAAGTCGCTTCCGGGACACTTCCTACGAGCAGTACTTC.

This rearrangement joins TRBV15 to TRBJ2-1; 11 positions agree with TRBD2. Unmatched junction bases numbered 9, after V lost 0 bases and J lost 14 bases. CDR3 size: 15 residues. Germline assignment: CDR1 LNHNV and CDR2 YYDKDF (reference sequence). The CDR3: CATSREGSGRAVKFF. The CDR3, as DNA: TGTGCCACCAGCAGAGAAGGTAGCGGGAGGGCCGTTAAGTTCTTC.